The entry below gives a single T cell receptor beta chain sequence along with its context. This specimen belongs to a study of control samples from healthy donors and cancer patients. CDR1 and CDR2 from the germline V gene are LNHDA and SQIVND (reference sequence). The germline V and J ends were trimmed by 1 base and 4 bases, with 13 bases remaining between them. The CDR3 is 15 residues long. This table comes from immunoSEQ multiplex PCR, and its TCRdb copy is limited to in-frame clones, with some not included. This sample yields roughly 79,000 clones, of which approximately 88% are seen a single time; over 13% belongs to the top ten.

Material: blood. This sequence originates from a man aged 50 to 59 in good health. The rearrangement links TRBV19 to TRBJ1-2, with no clear D. Here the CDR3 DNA reads TGTGCCAGTAGTATAGGCGGCGAGGCGGGCTATGGCTACACCTTC. Protein product: CASSIGGEAGYGYTF.